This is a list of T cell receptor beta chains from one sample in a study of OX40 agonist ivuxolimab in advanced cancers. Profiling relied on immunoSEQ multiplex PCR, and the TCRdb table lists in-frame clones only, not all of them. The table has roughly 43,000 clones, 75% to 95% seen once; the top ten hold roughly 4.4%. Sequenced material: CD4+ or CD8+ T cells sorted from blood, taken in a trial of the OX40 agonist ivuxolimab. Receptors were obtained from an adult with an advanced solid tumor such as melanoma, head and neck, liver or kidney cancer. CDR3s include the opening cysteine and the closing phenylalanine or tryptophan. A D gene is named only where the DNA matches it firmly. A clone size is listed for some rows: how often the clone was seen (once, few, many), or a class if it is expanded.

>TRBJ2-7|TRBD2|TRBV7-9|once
CASSLSGTSVSYEQYF
TGTGCCAGCAGCTTATCTGGGACTAGCGTTTCCTACGAGCAGTACTTC
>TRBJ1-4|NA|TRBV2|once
CASSAGQILGNEKLFF
TGTGCCAGCAGTGCCGGACAAATACTGGGAAATGAAAAACTGTTTTTT
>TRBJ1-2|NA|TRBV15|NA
CATSRSPARDGIYGYTF
TGTGCCACCAGCAGATCCCCCGCCCGGGACGGAATATATGGCTACACCTTC
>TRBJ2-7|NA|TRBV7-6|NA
CASSRTEVQGQYF
TGTGCCAGCTCGAGGACAGAGGTTCAGGGGCAGTACTTC
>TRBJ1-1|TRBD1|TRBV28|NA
CASSSFQGDTEAFF
TGTGCCAGCAGCTCCTTTCAGGGGGACACTGAAGCTTTCTTT
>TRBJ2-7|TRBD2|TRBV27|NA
CASSLAGAFEEQYF
TGTGCCAGCAGTCTAGCGGGAGCCTTTGAGGAGCAGTACTTC
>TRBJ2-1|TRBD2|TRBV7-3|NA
CASSLFGTSGPNEQFF
TGTGCCAGCAGCTTATTTGGGACTAGCGGCCCTAATGAGCAGTTCTTC
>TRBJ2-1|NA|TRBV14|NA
CASSQVWSFNEQFF
TGTGCCAGCAGCCAAGTTTGGTCCTTCAATGAGCAGTTCTTC
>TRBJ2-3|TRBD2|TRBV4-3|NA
CASSRMTSGDTDTQYF
TGCGCCAGCAGCCGGATGACTAGCGGGGACACAGATACGCAGTATTTT
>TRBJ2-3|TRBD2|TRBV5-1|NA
CASRSTKAGVVDTQYF
TGCGCCAGCAGATCCACTAAAGCGGGGGTTGTAGATACGCAGTATTTT
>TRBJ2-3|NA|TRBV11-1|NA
CASGPENTDTQYF
TGTGCCAGCGGGCCAGAGAACACAGATACGCAGTATTTT
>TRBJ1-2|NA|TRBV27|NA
CASRHETSADYGYTF
TGTGCCAGCAGGCATGAAACGTCGGCGGACTATGGCTACACCTTC
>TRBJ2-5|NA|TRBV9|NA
CASSEDTIQETQYF
TGTGCCAGCAGCGAGGACACCATCCAAGAGACCCAGTACTTC
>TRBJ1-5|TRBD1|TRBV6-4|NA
CASSVGTGGTQPQHF
TGTGCCAGCAGCGTCGGGACAGGGGGCACTCAGCCCCAGCATTTT
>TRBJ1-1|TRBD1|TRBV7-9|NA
CASSLAQGENTEAFF
TGTGCCAGCAGCTTAGCTCAGGGGGAGAACACTGAAGCTTTCTTT
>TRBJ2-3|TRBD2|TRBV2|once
CASIGLAEDTQYF
TGTGCCAGCATTGGCCTAGCGGAAGATACGCAGTATTTT
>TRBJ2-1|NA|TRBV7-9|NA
CASSRQSSVNEQFF
TGTGCCAGCAGCCGACAGTCCTCGGTCAATGAGCAGTTCTTC
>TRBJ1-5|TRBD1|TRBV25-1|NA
CASSGTGGAGQPQHF
TGTGCCAGCAGTGGAACAGGGGGCGCGGGGCAGCCCCAGCATTTT
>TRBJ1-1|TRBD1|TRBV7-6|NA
CASSTRTGQNTEAFF
TGTGCCAGCAGCACCCGGACAGGACAGAACACTGAAGCTTTCTTT
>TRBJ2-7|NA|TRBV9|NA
CASSGVPDGMASYEQYF
TGTGCCAGCAGCGGGGTCCCGGACGGAATGGCCTCCTACGAGCAGTACTTC
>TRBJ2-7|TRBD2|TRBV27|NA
CASSPAVASGRPTYEQYF
TGTGCCAGCAGCCCGGCCGTGGCTAGCGGGAGACCTACCTACGAGCAGTACTTC
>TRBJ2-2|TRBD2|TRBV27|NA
CASSRGGVYTGELFF
TGTGCCAGCAGTCGGGGAGGGGTGTACACCGGGGAGCTGTTTTTT
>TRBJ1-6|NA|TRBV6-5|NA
CASSYSSRQDNSPLHF
TGTGCCAGCAGTTACTCGTCCAGGCAAGATAATTCACCCCTCCACTTT
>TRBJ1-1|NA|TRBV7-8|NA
CASRDVGTEAFF
TGTGCCAGCAGAGACGTGGGTACTGAAGCTTTCTTT
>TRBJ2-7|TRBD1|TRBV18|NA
CASSPPPGQVNEQYF
TGTGCCAGCTCACCCCCCCCGGGACAGGTAAACGAGCAGTACTTC
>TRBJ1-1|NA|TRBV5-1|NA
CASSLEWTVMNTEAFF
TGCGCCAGCAGCTTGGAATGGACAGTGATGAACACTGAAGCTTTCTTT
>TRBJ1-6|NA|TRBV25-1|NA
CASSDSGSSYNSPLHF
TGTGCCAGCAGTGATTCCGGGTCCTCCTATAATTCACCCCTCCACTTT
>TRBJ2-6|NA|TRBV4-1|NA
CASSQDRGVHSGANVLTF
TGCGCCAGCAGCCAAGATCGAGGGGTACACTCTGGGGCCAACGTCCTGACTTTC